The 17 T cell receptor beta chains below all came from one sample that was sequenced in a study of human CD8 memory T cell subsets. Investigators built TCR beta libraries using UMI-labeled 5' RACE. TCRdb processed the 5' RACE reads again and assigns one entry to each CDR3 protein, with no DNA. The sample includes 5,000 or so distinct CDR3 sequences. The sequenced sample consisted of CD8+ effector memory T cells (TEM) sorted from PBMCs. Subset of the sample: effector memory CD8 T cells, CCR7- CD45RO+ CD95+. The receptors originated from a human donor in good health.

The CDR3 loop is CASSEGGGSTDTQYF. The chain recombines TRBV2 with TRBJ2-3; TCRdb reports TRBD1, a call that lacks DNA to check it against. Germline V lookup: CDR1 SNHLY, CDR2 FYNNEI. CDR3 size: 15 residues.

Judged by frequency, this clonotype is medium-sized. CDR3 residues: CASSSPSSGSWVTGELFF. The chain has TRBV7-9 and TRBJ2-2; as DNA is missing, the TRBD2 call by TCRdb cannot be tested. The CDR3 has 18 amino acids. Germline CDR1 and CDR2: SEHNR and FQNEAQ (reference sequence).

The V and J genes are TRBV7-9 and TRBJ2-7; lacking DNA, the TRBD1 call made by TCRdb goes unchecked. The V gene's germline CDR1 is SEHNR and CDR2 FQNEAQ (reference sequence). This CDR3 has 13 residues. The CDR3 is CASSMDGGYEQYF.

This clonotype is medium-sized by frequency. The rearrangement uses TRBV5-5 and TRBJ1-1; the TCRdb D gene call, TRBD1, has no DNA to confirm it. Germline V gives CDR1 SGHKS, CDR2 YYEKEE (reference sequence). CDR3 length: 11 amino acids. Here the CDR3 reads CASSRGTEAFF.

The chain is built from TRBV28 and TRBJ2-7. The germline CDR1 and CDR2 sequences are MDHEN and SYDVKM. The CDR3 loop spans 12 amino acids. CDR3 sequence reads: CASSHSPYEQYF.

This clonotype shows up as medium-sized (0.01 to 0.1%) by frequency. V usage is TRBV13 and J usage is TRBJ1-2. Germline assignment: CDR1 PRHDT and CDR2 FYEKMQ (reference sequence). CDR3 length: 11 amino acids. CDR3 sequence: CASSLGSGYTF.

The CDR3 region is CASSLKDNEQFF. The V call is TRBV7-8, the J call TRBJ2-1. The CDR3 runs 12 residues. Looked up from germline, CDR1 is SGHVS and CDR2 is FQNEAQ.

The J gene is TRBJ2-7, the V gene TRBV4-3. This CDR3 has 15 residues. The germline CDR1 and CDR2 sequences are LGHNA and YSLEER. This CDR3 is CASSQEGGTPYEQYF.

The chain has TRBV6-2 or TRBV6-3 and TRBJ2-7. Germline V gene data show CDR1 as MNHEY and CDR2 as SVGEGT. The CDR3 spans 13 residues. The CDR3 loop reads CASRSTSWSEQYF.

This rearrangement joins TRBV9 to TRBJ2-5; TCRdb reports TRBD2, a call that lacks DNA to check it against. CDR3 size: 15 residues. In germline, CDR1 is SGDLS, CDR2 YYNGEE. This CDR3 reads CASSVEYGGAETQYF.

According to its frequency, this clonotype is medium-sized. The V and J genes are TRBV3-1 and TRBJ1-6; the D call from TCRdb, TRBD1, cannot be confirmed without DNA. CDR1 is LGHDT and CDR2 is YNNKEL in the germline V gene (reference sequence). The CDR3 loop spans 15 amino acids. CDR3 residues: CASSQWTGGNSPLHF.

The chain recombines TRBV5-1 with TRBJ2-7; the TCRdb call, TRBD2, lacks DNA for checking. Germline values: CDR1 SGHRS, CDR2 YFSETQ. CDR3 length equals 15 residues. CDR3: CASRAGLAESYEQYF. The variable domain in full, completed from reference TRBV5-1 and TRBJ2-7, reads KAGVTQTPRYLIKTRGQQVTLSCSPISGHRSVSWYQQTPGQGLQFLFEYFSETQRNKGNFPGRFSGRQFSNSRSEMNVSTLELGDSALYLCASRAGLAESYEQYFGPGTRLTVT.

By frequency, this clonotype is medium-sized (0.01 to 0.1%). CDR3 loop: CASSLVASFEQFF. The chain employs TRBV7-3 and TRBJ2-1; TCRdb reports TRBD2, a call that lacks DNA to check it against. The CDR3 runs to 13 residues. Germline-derived CDR1 and CDR2 are SGHTA and FQGTGA.

This chain links TRBV5-1 with TRBJ2-3; no DNA is available, so the TRBD1 call from TCRdb remains unchecked. This CDR3 region has 15 residues. CDR1 and CDR2 from the germline V gene are SGHRS and YFSETQ. The CDR3 here is CASSLLGVAPDTQYF. The full variable domain, in which reference TRBV5-1 and TRBJ2-3 provide the parts outside the CDR3, is KAGVTQTPRYLIKTRGQQVTLSCSPISGHRSVSWYQQTPGQGLQFLFEYFSETQRNKGNFPGRFSGRQFSNSRSEMNVSTLELGDSALYLCASSLLGVAPDTQYFGPGTRLTVL.

This clonotype is labeled medium-sized based on frequency. The chain joins TRBV12-3 or TRBV12-4 to TRBJ2-7. This CDR3 comprises 11 residues. CDR3 residues: CASSFSYEQYF.

The V gene is TRBV20-1, the J gene TRBJ2-3; there is no DNA to check the TCRdb D call of TRBD2. CDR3 length: 12 amino acids. Per germline, CDR1 DFQATT and CDR2 SNEGSKA (reference sequence). CDR3 in amino acids: CSARSSGGSRYF.

The rearrangement joins TRBV7-9 to TRBJ2-7; TCRdb's D call of TRBD1 is untestable without DNA. Germline loops: CDR1 SEHNR, CDR2 FQNEAQ (reference sequence). CDR3 size: 12 residues. CDR3 residues: CASSPDNYEQYF.